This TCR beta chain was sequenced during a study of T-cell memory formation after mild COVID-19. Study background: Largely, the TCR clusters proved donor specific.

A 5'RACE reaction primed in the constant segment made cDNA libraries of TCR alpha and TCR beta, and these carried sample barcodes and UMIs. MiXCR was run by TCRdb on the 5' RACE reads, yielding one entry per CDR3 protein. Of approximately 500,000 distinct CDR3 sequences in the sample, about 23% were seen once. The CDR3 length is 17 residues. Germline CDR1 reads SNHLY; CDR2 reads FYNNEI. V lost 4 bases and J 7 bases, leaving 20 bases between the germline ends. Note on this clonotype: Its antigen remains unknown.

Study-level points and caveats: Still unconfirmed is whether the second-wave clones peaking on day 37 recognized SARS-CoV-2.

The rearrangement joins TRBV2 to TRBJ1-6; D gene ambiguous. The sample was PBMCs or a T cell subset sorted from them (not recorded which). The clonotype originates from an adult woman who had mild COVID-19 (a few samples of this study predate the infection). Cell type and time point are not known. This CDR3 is CASSGTLAGAGNSPLHF. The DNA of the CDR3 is TGTGCCAGCAGTGGAACCTTAGCCGGTGCGGGAAATTCACCCCTCCACTTT.